Sequencing of this TCR beta chain was carried out in a study of CXCR3-negative and CXCR3-positive naive CD8 T cells. The germline CDR1 and CDR2 sequences are MDHEN and SYDVKM. The CDR3 consists of 11 residues. With UMI labels, 5' RACE was used to prepare the TRB cDNA libraries. TCRdb re-called the 5' RACE reads; one entry per CDR3 protein, DNA not given. There are nearly 45,000 distinct CDR3 sequences in the sample, with roughly 14% held by the top ten. The sorting of each CD8+ T cell subset was done in triplicate, at some 270,000 cells each. This receptor was taken from a human donor in good health. Some clones in this sample may be carry-over from other donors' samples. Sequencing was carried out using memory CD8+ T cells from blood. The chain combines TRBV28 with TRBJ2-7; TCRdb lists TRBD1, though no DNA is available to test this call. The CDR3 sequence: CASSLRGGRYF.